Presented here are 15 T cell receptor beta chains from one specimen sequenced in a study of low-dose radiotherapy and immunotherapy resistance in tumors. Alpha and beta chains were covered, as first-strand cDNA relied on TRAV- and TRBV-specific primers. TCR amplification ran 15 to 25 PCR cycles using constant-region and V-primer adapter primers. TCRdb reprocessed the reads via MiXCR and lists one record per CDR3 protein. The table records approximately 90,000 distinct CDR3 sequences, about a sixth of them present only once. Time point denoted: before trial treatment. This specimen consisted of PBMCs, obtained before treatment. The receptors were gathered from a male donor with prostate cancer.

The chain combines TRBV9 with TRBJ1-2; D is possibly TRBD1 (5 bases). Germline CDR1 and CDR2: SGDLS and YYNGEE. This CDR3 is 12 amino acids long. V was trimmed by 4 bases and J by 4 bases, leaving 8 bases between them. The DNA of the CDR3 is TGTGCCAGCAGCTTTGGGACCTATGGCTACACCTTC. It specifies CASSFGTYGYTF.

The sample holds many counts of this clonotype. V is TRBV5-1 and J is TRBJ2-3, with TRBD2 matching over 7 bases. Per the germline V gene, CDR1 is SGHRS and CDR2 is YFSETQ. J was trimmed by 6 bases and V by 6 bases; bases with no gene match: 7. The CDR3 is 13 amino acids. The chain's CDR3 is CASINPAGDTQYF. The CDR3 bases are TGCGCCAGCATAAACCCAGCGGGGGATACGCAGTATTTT.

This clonotype was picked up many times. This sequence joins TRBV20-1 and TRBJ1-5; no definite D call. Trimming removed 1 base at V and 2 bases at J, with 12 bases between. Looked up from germline, CDR1 is DFQATT and CDR2 is SNEGSKA (reference sequence). The CDR3 sequence is 15 residues long. The CDR3 here is CSARASRGRNQPQHF. In nucleotides, the CDR3 is TGCAGTGCTAGAGCCTCGCGGGGTCGCAATCAGCCCCAGCATTTT.

At least ten counts were recorded for this clonotype. The chain joins TRBV30 to TRBJ2-7; D assignment may be TRBD1 or TRBD2 (5 bases each). This CDR3 has 11 amino acids. Germline V gene sequence: CDR1 GTSNPN, CDR2 SVGIG (reference sequence). Trimming took 8 bases from V and 0 from J, leaving 8 bases between them. CDR3 DNA sequence: TGTGCCGGGGACGGCTCCTACGAGCAGTACTTC. Protein: CAGDGSYEQYF.

By its share, this clonotype is medium-sized. The chain links TRBV10-2 to TRBJ2-5, with 11 positions matching TRBD2. The CDR3 is 15 amino acids. The germline gives CDR1 WSHSY, CDR2 SAAADI. The V segment lost 4 bases and the J segment 7 bases; nucleotides outside the gene matches: 8. Here the CDR3 reads CASSADSGGAGTQYF. The CDR3 DNA reads TGCGCCAGCAGTGCTGATAGCGGGGGGGCAGGGACCCAGTACTTC.

This clonotype occurred many times. The chain joins TRBV6-5 to TRBJ1-1; tentative D call: TRBD1 (6 bases). The V end was cut by 6 bases, the J end by 3 bases, with 14 bases between. This CDR3 has 14 residues. The V gene's germline CDR1 is MNHEY and CDR2 SVGAGI. This CDR3 reads CASRSDRPYTEAFF. In DNA form, the CDR3 reads TGTGCCAGCAGGTCCGACAGGCCATACACTGAAGCTTTCTTT.

Note on this clonotype: A far larger clone is one base from this, pointing to a likely read error. V gene TRBV7-6 combines with J gene TRBJ1-1, with D perhaps matching TRBD1 (5 bases). The CDR3 covers 13 residues. The V and J ends lost 5 bases and 3 bases respectively, with 10 bases between them. In germline, CDR1 is SGHVS, CDR2 FNYEAQ. The CDR3 DNA sequence: TGTGCCAGCAGCCCTTGGGGGGACACTGAAGCTTTCTTT. Encoded protein: CASSPWGDTEAFF. The complete variable domain, with remaining parts taken from reference TRBV7-6 and TRBJ1-1, reads GAGVSQSPRYKVTKRGQDVALRCDPISGHVSLYWYRQALGQGPEFLTYFNYEAQQDKSGLPNDRFSAERPEGSISTLTIQRTEQRDSAMYRCASSPWGDTEAFFGQGTRLTVV.

This clonotype was counted at least ten times. DNA of the CDR3: TGTGCCAGCAGCCAAGATAGGGAAGAGCAGTTCTTC. It yields the protein CASSQDREEQFF. The V gene is TRBV3-1, the J gene TRBJ2-1; D is ambiguous. Germline loops: CDR1 LGHDT, CDR2 YNNKEL (reference sequence). Trimming shortened V by 0 bases and J by 10 bases, and 7 bases separated the two germline ends. This CDR3 comprises 12 residues.

In the case of this clonotype: Just one base apart from a much larger clone, this may be a read error. This sequence joins TRBV5-3 and TRBJ2-1; 9 nucleotides align to TRBD2. TRBV5-3 is an open reading frame whose function is uncertain. This CDR3 has 13 residues. Unmatched junction bases numbered 10, after V lost 10 bases and J lost 8 bases. CDR3 region: CAAAGGGEDEQFF. Written as DNA, the CDR3 is TGTGCCGCCGCGGGGGGGGGAGAGGATGAGCAGTTCTTC.

The sample holds many counts of this clonotype. The V and J genes are TRBV5-1 and TRBJ2-1, with D unclear. The CDR3 length is 17 residues. The germline CDR1 and CDR2 sequences are SGHRS and YFSETQ. V was pared by 0 bases and J by 0 bases, with 13 bases between. The CDR3 loop is CASSLASGRSSYNEQFF. DNA of the CDR3: TGCGCCAGCAGCTTGGCCTCCGGAAGGAGCTCCTACAATGAGCAGTTCTTC.

This clonotype was counted at least ten times. J is TRBJ2-1 and V is TRBV5-1; TRBD2 is a possible D gene (6 bases). The CDR3 covers 15 residues. The V end lost 1 base, the J end lost 7 bases, and 15 bases lay between the germline ends. Per the germline V gene, CDR1 is SGHRS and CDR2 is YFSETQ. CDR3 nucleotide sequence: TGCGCCAGCAGCTTGAGGAGGGGTTCCGTTAATGAGCAGTTCTTC. Its protein is CASSLRRGSVNEQFF.

At least ten counts were recorded for this clonotype. The chain employs TRBV4-1 and TRBJ2-7; D ambiguous. The V end was cut by 0 bases, the J end by 6 bases, with 12 bases between. Germline V gene lookup returns CDR1 MGHRA and CDR2 YSYEKL. CDR3 length: 14 residues. The CDR3 reads CASSQDSGPREQYF. DNA of the CDR3: TGCGCCAGCAGCCAAGATTCCGGGCCCCGCGAGCAGTACTTC.

Many counts were recorded for this clonotype. The chain couples TRBV29-1 to TRBJ2-7; 7 bases agree with TRBD1. Trimming removed 3 bases from V and 7 bases from J; junction bases left unmatched: 6. This CDR3 region has 12 residues. The germline V gene encodes CDR1 SQVTM and CDR2 ANQGSEA. CDR3 sequence reads: CSVEGTAREQYF. DNA for the CDR3: TGCAGCGTTGAGGGGACAGCACGGGAGCAGTACTTC.

The chain has TRBV6-2 or TRBV6-3 and TRBJ2-3; weak D call: TRBD2 (5 bases). V dropped 2 bases and J dropped 2 bases, with 11 bases sitting between them. CDR1 and CDR2 (germline): MNHEY, SVGEGT. CDR3 length: 15 amino acids. This chain's CDR3 is CASSYDGLATDTQYF. Here the CDR3 DNA reads TGTGCCAGCAGTTACGACGGGCTAGCCACAGATACGCAGTATTTT.

This clonotype was detected many times. The chain joins TRBV5-1 to TRBJ2-1, with D perhaps given as TRBD1 or TRBD2 (6 bases each). The CDR3 has 18 residues. Germline V gene lookup returns CDR1 SGHRS and CDR2 YFSETQ. V shed 1 base and J shed 6 bases, with 23 bases lying between them. The CDR3, as DNA: TGCGCCAGCAGCTTGATGAAGTCGGGGGCTCGTTTTAGCAATGAGCAGTTCTTC. Protein product: CASSLMKSGARFSNEQFF.